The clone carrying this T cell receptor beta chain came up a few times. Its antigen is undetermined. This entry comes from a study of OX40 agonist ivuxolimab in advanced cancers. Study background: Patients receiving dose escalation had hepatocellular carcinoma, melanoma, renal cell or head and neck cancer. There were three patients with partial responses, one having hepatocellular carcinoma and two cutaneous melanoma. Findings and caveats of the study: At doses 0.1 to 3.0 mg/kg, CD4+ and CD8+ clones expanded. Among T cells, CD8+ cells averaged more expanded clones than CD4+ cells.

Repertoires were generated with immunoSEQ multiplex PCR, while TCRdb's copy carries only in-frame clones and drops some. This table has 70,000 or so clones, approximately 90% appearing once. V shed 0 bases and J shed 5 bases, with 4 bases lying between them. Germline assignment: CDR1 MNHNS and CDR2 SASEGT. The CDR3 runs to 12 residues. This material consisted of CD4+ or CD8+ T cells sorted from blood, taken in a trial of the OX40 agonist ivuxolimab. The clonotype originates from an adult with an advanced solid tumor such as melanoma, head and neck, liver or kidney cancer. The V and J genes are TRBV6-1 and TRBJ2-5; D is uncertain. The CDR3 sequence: CASSEARETQYF. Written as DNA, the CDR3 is TGTGCCAGCAGTGAAGCCCGGGAGACCCAGTACTTC.